This entry lists 16 T cell receptor beta chains sequenced from one sample in a study of blood T cells in healthy people across ages. A second roughly 6 to 12 cycle PCR used barcoded and J-beta primers. TCRdb analysed the 5' RACE reads with MiXCR anew, one entry per CDR3 protein. The data show 750,000 to 1,000,000 distinct CDR3 sequences, about 27% seen once. This sample was shared with a second study, whose subject was T cells of mothers and their children.

The sample taken for sequencing was blood. The receptor source for this set is a woman between 40 and 55 years old in good health.

With respect to this clonotype: The junction shows a germline mismatch at one end, possibly a read error. The chain combines TRBV28 with TRBJ1-1; D uncertain. The germline V gene encodes CDR1 MDHEN and CDR2 SYDVKM. CDR3 length equals 14 residues. The CDR3: CASSPPVRNSEAFF. CDR3 bases: TGTGCCAGCAGTCCCCCCGTACGGAACTCTGAAGCTTTCTTT.

This clonotype was observed a handful of times. This chain links TRBV11-2 with TRBJ2-3, with 7 bases identical to TRBD1. With V trimmed by 3 bases and J by 3 bases, 9 bases remained unmatched. Germline CDR1 and CDR2: SGHAT and FQNNGV. The CDR3 totals 16 residues. CDR3 region: CASSLGWAGGTDTQYF. The DNA of the CDR3 is TGTGCCAGCAGCTTGGGGTGGGCAGGGGGAACAGATACGCAGTATTTT.

The chain recombines TRBV7-2 with TRBJ1-1; D gene unclear. Germline-derived CDR1 and CDR2 are SGHTA and FQGNSA. The germline V and J ends were trimmed by 4 bases and 6 bases, with 9 bases remaining between them. The CDR3 contains 12 residues. CDR3: CASSSRRAEAFF. The CDR3, as DNA: TGTGCCAGCAGCTCCCGACGGGCTGAAGCTTTCTTT. The full variable domain, with the rest looked up from reference TRBV7-2 and TRBJ1-1, is GAGVSQSPSNKVTEKGKDVELRCDPISGHTALYWYRQSLGQGLEFLIYFQGNSAPDKSGLPSDRFSAERTGGSVSTLTIQRTQQEDSAVYLCASSSRRAEAFFGQGTRLTVV.

This clonotype was picked up one time. At one of its ends the junction is not consistent with the germline gene, which may arise from a read error. The chain is built from TRBV14 and TRBJ2-1; D is ambiguous. This CDR3 comprises 14 residues. The germline V gene encodes CDR1 SGHDN and CDR2 FVKESK. In nucleotides, the CDR3 is TGTGCCAGCAGCCAATCAGCTACAAGGAATGGGCAGTTCTTC. Encoded protein: CASSQSATRNGQFF.

Comments on this clonotype: Here the CDR3 omits its conserved ending phenylalanine or tryptophan, so a read error is the likely source. CDR3 amino acids: CASSFAVSSHEQYC. CDR3 nucleotides: TGTGCCAGCAGCTTCGCAGTATCCTCCCACGAGCAGTACTGC. The chain uses TRBV7-9 and TRBJ2-7; D is ambiguous. The germline V gene encodes CDR1 SEHNR and CDR2 FQNEAQ (reference sequence). The CDR3 totals 14 residues.

As for this clonotype: This sequence may be a read error, since a much larger clone differs from it by one base. The chain is built from TRBV29-1 and TRBJ2-1; 10 bases are a match to TRBD1. This CDR3 has 13 amino acids. With 4 bases clipped from V and 12 bases from J, the junction kept 9 bases outside the gene matches. Germline-derived CDR1 and CDR2 are SQVTM and ANQGSEA. The CDR3 DNA reads as TGCAGCGTTGCCCGGGACAGGGGTGATGGGCAGTTCTTC. Encoded protein: CSVARDRGDGQFF.

J is TRBJ1-1 and V is TRBV4-3; 7 nucleotides agree with TRBD1. Trimming at V came to 4 bases and at J to 3 bases, leaving 8 bases not matched to a gene. The CDR3 sequence is 15 residues long. Germline CDR1 is LGHNA and CDR2 is YSLEER. CDR3 loop: CASSRRAQGDTEAFF. CDR3 DNA sequence: TGCGCCAGCAGCCGGAGAGCGCAGGGGGACACTGAAGCTTTCTTT.

This clonotype came up a few times. The chain recombines TRBV18 with TRBJ2-1, with TRBD2 as a possible D gene (7 bases). Trimming left V 3 bases short and J 4 bases short, with 19 bases between. Per the germline V gene, CDR1 is KGHSH and CDR2 is LQKENI. The CDR3 has 17 residues. The CDR3 sequence: CASSPPGGQGPYNEQFF. CDR3 coding DNA: TGTGCCAGCTCACCCCCGGGGGGACAAGGGCCTTACAATGAGCAGTTCTTC.

The chain links TRBV12-3 or TRBV12-4 to TRBJ2-1, with TRBD2 identical over 10 bases. This CDR3 has 15 amino acids. V lost 9 bases to trimming and J lost 7 bases; unmatched junction nucleotides: 12. The CDR3 bases are TGTGCCAGTAGTGTGAGCGGGGGGGCCTGGAATGAGCAGTTCTTC. It encodes CASSVSGGAWNEQFF.

This clonotype was recorded a few times. This chain uses TRBV29-1 with TRBJ1-1, with a possible D match to TRBD1 (5 bases). Trimming took 7 bases from V and 1 from J, leaving 10 bases between them. Germline CDR1 and CDR2: SQVTM and ANQGSEA. The CDR3 runs to 12 residues. CDR3 sequence: CSGGHTNTEAFF. The CDR3 coding sequence is TGCAGCGGAGGACACACGAACACTGAAGCTTTCTTT.

In its sample, this clonotype was seen a few times. The chain couples TRBV5-1 to TRBJ1-1; maybe TRBD1 (6 bases). The V end was cut by 4 bases, the J end by 5 bases, with 18 bases between. The CDR3 extends over 15 amino acids. Germline CDR1 SGHRS, CDR2 YFSETQ. CDR3 coding DNA: TGCGCCAGCAGCGCTAGACAGGAACGTAGGACTGAAGCTTTCTTT. This encodes CASSARQERRTEAFF.

For this clonotype: This clone may be a read error of a much larger clone one base away. The chain uses TRBV7-3 and TRBJ1-2, with a possible D match to TRBD1 (6 bases). The length of the CDR3 is 13 residues. Germline CDR1 SGHTA, CDR2 FQGTGA. Trimming removed 7 bases from V and 8 bases from J, with 17 bases in between. CDR3 DNA sequence: TGTGCCAGCAACCTCACAGGGTTTCGAGGCTACACCTTC. Its translation is CASNLTGFRGYTF.

This clonotype was picked up a small number of times. The chain employs TRBV20-1 and TRBJ1-2; D call uncertain. V shed 0 bases and J shed 6 bases, with 17 bases lying between them. CDR1 is DFQATT and CDR2 is SNEGSKA in the germline V gene (reference sequence). There are 15 residues in the CDR3. For the CDR3, the DNA is TGCAGTGCTAGAGATCTTAGGAGCGATTCGAATGGCTACACCTTC. Encoded protein: CSARDLRSDSNGYTF.

This clonotype was found many times. This chain joins TRBV7-9 and TRBJ2-3; D might be TRBD1 or TRBD2, each matching 5 bases. This CDR3 region has 19 residues. V was clipped by 5 bases and J by 3 bases, with 27 bases between them. The germline V gene encodes CDR1 SEHNR and CDR2 FQNEAQ (reference sequence). The CDR3 region is CASSEGILREGPHTDTQYF. DNA for the CDR3: TGTGCCAGCAGCGAGGGGATTCTCAGGGAAGGACCGCATACAGATACGCAGTATTTT.

This clonotype was counted many times. The V call is TRBV4-3, the J call TRBJ2-1; 7 nucleotides agree with TRBD2. The CDR3 is 16 residues long. The J segment lost 5 bases and the V segment lost 0 bases, leaving 7 bases of the junction unmatched. Germline CDR1 and CDR2: LGHNA and YSLEER. CDR3 DNA sequence: TGCGCCAGCAGCCAAGACTGGCTAGCGGAAAACAATGAGCAGTTCTTC. Protein: CASSQDWLAENNEQFF.

This clonotype has at least ten counts. The chain uses TRBV12-3 or TRBV12-4 and TRBJ2-7; D call uncertain. The V gene lost 3 bases and the J gene lost 3 bases, with 9 bases spanning the gap. The CDR3 totals 13 residues. CDR3 nucleotide sequence: TGTGCCAGCAGTTTTAGTCAGCTCTACGAGCAGTACTTC. It encodes CASSFSQLYEQYF.